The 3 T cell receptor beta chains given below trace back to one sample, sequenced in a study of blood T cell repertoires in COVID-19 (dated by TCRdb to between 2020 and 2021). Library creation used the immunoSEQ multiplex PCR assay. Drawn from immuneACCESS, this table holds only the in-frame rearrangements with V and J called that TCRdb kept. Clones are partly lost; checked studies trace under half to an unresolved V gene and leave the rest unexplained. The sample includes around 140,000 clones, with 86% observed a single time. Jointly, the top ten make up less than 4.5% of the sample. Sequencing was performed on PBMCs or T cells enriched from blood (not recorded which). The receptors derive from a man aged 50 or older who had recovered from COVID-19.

For the CDR3, the DNA is TGTGCCAGCAGTACGACAGGGCCCCAAGAGACCCAGTACTTC. Residues: CASSTTGPQETQYF. The V call is TRBV6-5, the J call TRBJ2-5, with TRBD1 matching over 7 bases. The CDR3 is 14 amino acids. The V gene's germline CDR1 is MNHEY and CDR2 SVGAGI. After removal of 5 bases from V and 1 base from J, the junction contained 4 bases not matched to a gene.

DNA for the CDR3: TGTGCCACATTCGGATCGGGTGGCTCCTACAATGAGCAGTTCTTC. Translation gives CATFGSGGSYNEQFF. The chain couples TRBV6-5 to TRBJ2-1; D is undetermined. CDR3 size: 15 residues. Germline-derived CDR1 and CDR2 are MNHEY and SVGAGI. V lost 10 bases and J lost 0, with 16 bases in between.

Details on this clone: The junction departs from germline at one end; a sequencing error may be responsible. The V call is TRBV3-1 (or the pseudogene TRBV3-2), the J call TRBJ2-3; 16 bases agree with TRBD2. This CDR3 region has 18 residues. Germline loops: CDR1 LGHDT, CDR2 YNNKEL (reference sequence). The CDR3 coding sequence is TGTGCCAGCAGCCACACGGGACTAGCGGGGGGGCCCACAGGTACGCAGTATTTT. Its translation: CASSHTGLAGGPTGTQYF.